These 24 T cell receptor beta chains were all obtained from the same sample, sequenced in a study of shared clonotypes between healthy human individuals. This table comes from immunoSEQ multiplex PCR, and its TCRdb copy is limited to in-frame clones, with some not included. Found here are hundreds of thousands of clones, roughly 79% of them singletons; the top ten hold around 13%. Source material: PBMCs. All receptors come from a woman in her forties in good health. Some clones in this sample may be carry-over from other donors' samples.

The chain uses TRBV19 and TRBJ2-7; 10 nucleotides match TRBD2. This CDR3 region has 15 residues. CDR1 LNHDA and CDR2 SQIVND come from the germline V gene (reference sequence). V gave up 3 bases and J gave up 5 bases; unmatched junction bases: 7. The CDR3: CASSIQAGGGHEQYF. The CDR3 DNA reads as TGTGCCAGTAGTATCCAAGCGGGAGGGGGTCACGAGCAGTACTTC.

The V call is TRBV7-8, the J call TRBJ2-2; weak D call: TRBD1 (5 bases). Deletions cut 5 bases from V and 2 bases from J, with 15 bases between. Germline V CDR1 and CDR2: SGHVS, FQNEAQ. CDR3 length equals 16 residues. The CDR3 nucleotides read TGTGCCAGCAGCCCCTTTCCAGACAGAAACACCGGGGAGCTGTTTTTT. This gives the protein CASSPFPDRNTGELFF.

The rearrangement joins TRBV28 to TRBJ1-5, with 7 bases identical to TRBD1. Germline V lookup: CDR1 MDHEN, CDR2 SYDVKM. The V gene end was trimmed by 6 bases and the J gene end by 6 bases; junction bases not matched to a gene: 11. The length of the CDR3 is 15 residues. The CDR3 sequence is CASSLSAGGSQPQHF. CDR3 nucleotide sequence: TGTGCCAGCAGCCTATCCGCAGGGGGAAGTCAGCCCCAGCATTTT.

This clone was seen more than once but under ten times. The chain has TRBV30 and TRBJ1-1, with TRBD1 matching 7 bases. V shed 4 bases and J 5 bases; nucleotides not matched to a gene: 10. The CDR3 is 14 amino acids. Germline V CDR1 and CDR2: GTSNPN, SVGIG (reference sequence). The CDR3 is CAWNSGTEETEAFF. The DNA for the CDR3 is TGTGCCTGGAATAGTGGGACAGAGGAGACTGAAGCTTTCTTT.

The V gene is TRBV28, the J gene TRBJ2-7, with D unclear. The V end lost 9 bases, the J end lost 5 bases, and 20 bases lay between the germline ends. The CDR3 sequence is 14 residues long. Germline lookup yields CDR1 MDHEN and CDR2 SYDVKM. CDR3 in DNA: TGTGCCAGTTTTCCCCCGGCAACCCCTAACGAGCAGTACTTC. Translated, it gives CASFPPATPNEQYF.

The CDR3 region has the DNA TGTGCCAGCAGTGACCACTCCCCCCTAAAGACCCAGTACTTC. This gives the protein CASSDHSPLKTQYF. The chain employs TRBV6-1 and TRBJ2-5; D ambiguous. Trimming removed 3 bases at V and 6 bases at J, with 14 bases between. The CDR3 is made up of 14 amino acids. Germline CDR1 MNHNS, CDR2 SASEGT.

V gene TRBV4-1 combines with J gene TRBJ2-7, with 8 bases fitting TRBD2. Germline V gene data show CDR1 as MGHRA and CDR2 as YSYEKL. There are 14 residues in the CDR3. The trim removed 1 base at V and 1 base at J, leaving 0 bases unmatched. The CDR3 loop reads CASSQVAGSYEQYF. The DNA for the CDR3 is TGCGCCAGCAGCCAAGTAGCGGGGTCCTACGAGCAGTACTTC.

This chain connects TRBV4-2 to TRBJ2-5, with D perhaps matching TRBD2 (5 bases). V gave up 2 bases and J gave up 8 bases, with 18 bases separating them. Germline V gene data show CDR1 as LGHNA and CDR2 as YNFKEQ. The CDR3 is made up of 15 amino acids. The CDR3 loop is CASSQLASSGDTQYF. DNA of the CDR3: TGTGCCAGCAGCCAATTAGCTTCAAGCGGAGATACCCAGTACTTC.

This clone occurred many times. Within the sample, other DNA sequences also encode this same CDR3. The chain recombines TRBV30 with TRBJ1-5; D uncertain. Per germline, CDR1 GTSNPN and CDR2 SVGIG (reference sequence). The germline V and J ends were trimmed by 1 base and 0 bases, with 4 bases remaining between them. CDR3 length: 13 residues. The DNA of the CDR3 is TGTGCCTGGAGTGGACGTAGCAATCAGCCCCAGCATTTT. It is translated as CAWSGRSNQPQHF. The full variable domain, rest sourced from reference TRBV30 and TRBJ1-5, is SQTIHQWPATLVQPVGSPLSLECTVEGTSNPNLYWYRQAAGRGLQLLFYSVGIGQISSEVPQNLSASRPQDRQFILSSKKLLLSDSGFYLCAWSGRSNQPQHFGDGTRLSIL.

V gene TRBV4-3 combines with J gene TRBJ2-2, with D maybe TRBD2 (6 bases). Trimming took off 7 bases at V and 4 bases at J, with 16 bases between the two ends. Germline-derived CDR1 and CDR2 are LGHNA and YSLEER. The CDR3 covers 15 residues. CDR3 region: CASKRRLVATGELFF. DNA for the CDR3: TGCGCCAGCAAAAGACGACTAGTCGCCACCGGGGAGCTGTTTTTT.

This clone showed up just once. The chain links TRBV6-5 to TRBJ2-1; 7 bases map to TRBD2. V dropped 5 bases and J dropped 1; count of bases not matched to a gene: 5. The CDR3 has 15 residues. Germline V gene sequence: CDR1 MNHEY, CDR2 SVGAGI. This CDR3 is CASSKRGGSYNEQFF. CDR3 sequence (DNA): TGTGCCAGCAGTAAGCGGGGTGGATCCTACAATGAGCAGTTCTTC.

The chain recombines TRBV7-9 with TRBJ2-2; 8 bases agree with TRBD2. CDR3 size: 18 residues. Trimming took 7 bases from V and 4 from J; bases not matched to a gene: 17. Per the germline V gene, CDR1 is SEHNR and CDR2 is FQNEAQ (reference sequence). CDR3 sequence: CASTNYLGGAGSTGELFF. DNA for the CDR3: TGTGCCAGCACCAATTACCTCGGGGGGGCAGGGAGCACCGGGGAGCTGTTTTTT.

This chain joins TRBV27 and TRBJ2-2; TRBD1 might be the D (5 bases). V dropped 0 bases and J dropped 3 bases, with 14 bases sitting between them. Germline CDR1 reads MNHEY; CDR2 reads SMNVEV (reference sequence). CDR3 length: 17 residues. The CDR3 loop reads CASSLSNYPRDTGELFF. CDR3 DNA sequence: TGTGCCAGCAGTTTATCGAACTACCCCAGGGACACCGGGGAGCTGTTTTTT.

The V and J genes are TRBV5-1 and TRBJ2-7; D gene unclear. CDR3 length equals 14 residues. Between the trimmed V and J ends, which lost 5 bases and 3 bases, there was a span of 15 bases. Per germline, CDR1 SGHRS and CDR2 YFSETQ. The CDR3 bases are TGCGCCAGCAGATCCCAGCCGGGCCTCTACGAGCAGTACTTC. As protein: CASRSQPGLYEQYF.

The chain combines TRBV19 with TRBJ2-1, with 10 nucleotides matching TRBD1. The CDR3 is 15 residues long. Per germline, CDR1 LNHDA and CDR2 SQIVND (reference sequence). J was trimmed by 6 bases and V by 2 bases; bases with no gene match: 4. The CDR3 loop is CASSIPRTGGNEQFF. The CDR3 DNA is TGTGCCAGTAGTATACCCCGGACAGGGGGCAATGAGCAGTTCTTC.

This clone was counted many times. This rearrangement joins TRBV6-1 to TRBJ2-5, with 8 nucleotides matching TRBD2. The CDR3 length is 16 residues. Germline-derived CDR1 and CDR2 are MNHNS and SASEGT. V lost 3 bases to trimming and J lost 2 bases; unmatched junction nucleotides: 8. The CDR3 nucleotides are TGTGCCAGCAGTGAGGGGGGTAGCGGGGTACAAGAGACCCAGTACTTC. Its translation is CASSEGGSGVQETQYF.

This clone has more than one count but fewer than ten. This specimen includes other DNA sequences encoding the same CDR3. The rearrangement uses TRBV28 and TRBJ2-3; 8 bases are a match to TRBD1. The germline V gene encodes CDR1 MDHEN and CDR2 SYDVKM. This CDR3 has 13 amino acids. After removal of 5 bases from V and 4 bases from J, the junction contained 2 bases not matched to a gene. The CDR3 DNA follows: TGTGCCAGCAGTCGGACAGGGCCAGATACGCAGTATTTT. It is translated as CASSRTGPDTQYF.

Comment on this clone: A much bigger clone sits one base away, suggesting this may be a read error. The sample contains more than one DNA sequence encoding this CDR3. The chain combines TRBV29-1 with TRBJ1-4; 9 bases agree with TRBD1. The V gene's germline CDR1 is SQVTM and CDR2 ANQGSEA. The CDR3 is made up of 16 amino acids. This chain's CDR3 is CSGPLRRDREDEKLSF. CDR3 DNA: TGTAGCGGTCCTCTCCGCCGGGACAGGGAGGACGAAAAACTGTCTTTT.

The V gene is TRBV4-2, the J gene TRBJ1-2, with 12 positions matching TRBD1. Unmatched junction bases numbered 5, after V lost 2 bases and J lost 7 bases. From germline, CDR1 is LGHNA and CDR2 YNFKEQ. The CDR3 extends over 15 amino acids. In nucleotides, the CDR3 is TGTGCCAGCAGCCAACCGGGACAGGGGGCGCTTGGCTACACCTTC. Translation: CASSQPGQGALGYTF.

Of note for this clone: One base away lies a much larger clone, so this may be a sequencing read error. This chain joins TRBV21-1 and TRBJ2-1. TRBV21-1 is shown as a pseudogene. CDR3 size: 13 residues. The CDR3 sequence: CAGSNRGANEQFF. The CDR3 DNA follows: TGTGCCGGCAGCAATAGGGGGGCCAATGAGCAGTTCTTC.

CDR3 amino acids: CSAWDSSYEQYF. CDR3 DNA sequence: TGCAGCGCCTGGGACAGCTCCTACGAGCAGTACTTC. V and J are TRBV29-1 and TRBJ2-7, with 7 bases aligning to TRBD1. There are 12 residues in the CDR3. With 7 bases clipped from V and 0 bases from J, the junction kept 3 bases outside the gene matches. The germline gives CDR1 SQVTM, CDR2 ANQGSEA.

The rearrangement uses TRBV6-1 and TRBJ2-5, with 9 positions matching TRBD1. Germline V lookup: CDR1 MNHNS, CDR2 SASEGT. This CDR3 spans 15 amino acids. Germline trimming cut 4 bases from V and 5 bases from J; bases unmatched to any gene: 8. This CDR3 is CASSGPYRGPETQYF. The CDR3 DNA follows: TGTGCCAGCAGTGGACCTTACAGGGGGCCGGAGACCCAGTACTTC.

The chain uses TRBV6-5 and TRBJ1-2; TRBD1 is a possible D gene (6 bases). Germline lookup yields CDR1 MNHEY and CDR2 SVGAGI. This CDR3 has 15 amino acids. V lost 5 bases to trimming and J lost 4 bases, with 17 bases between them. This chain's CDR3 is CASSSRGDFPYGYTF. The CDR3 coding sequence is TGTGCCAGCAGTAGCAGGGGCGACTTTCCCTATGGCTACACCTTC.

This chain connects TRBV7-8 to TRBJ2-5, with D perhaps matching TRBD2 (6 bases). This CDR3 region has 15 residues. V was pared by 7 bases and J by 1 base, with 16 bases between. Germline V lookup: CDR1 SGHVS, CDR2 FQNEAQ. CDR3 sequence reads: CASNARGSGQETQYF. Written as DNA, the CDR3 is TGTGCCAGCAACGCTCGTGGTAGCGGCCAAGAGACCCAGTACTTC. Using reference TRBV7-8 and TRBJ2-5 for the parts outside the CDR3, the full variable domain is GAGVSQSPRYKVAKRGQDVALRCDPISGHVSLFWYQQALGQGPEFLTYFQNEAQLDKSGLPSDRFFAERPEGSVSTLKIQRTQQEDSAVYLCASNARGSGQETQYFGPGTRLLVL.